Listed below are T cell receptor beta chains from one sample, sequenced in a study of control samples from healthy donors and cancer patients. Clones were sequenced by immunoSEQ multiplex PCR, and TCRdb holds only the in-frame ones, with some missing. The sample yields about 160,000 clones, about 90% seen once. Sequencing input: blood. The receptors were gathered from a man aged 25 to 40 in good health. CDR3s include the opening cysteine and the closing phenylalanine or tryptophan. A D gene is named only where the DNA matches it firmly. Expanded clones are given a class, and other clones once, few, many or no size at all.

CDR3aa	CDR3nt	d_gene	v_gene	j_gene	abundance
CASRKDNAQYF	TGTGCCAGCAGGAAGGACAACGCGCAGTATTTT	-	TRBV2	TRBJ2-3	-
CASSFPGGNQPQHF	TGTGCCAGCAGTTTTCCAGGGGGGAATCAGCCCCAGCATTTT	TRBD1	TRBV28	TRBJ1-5	-
CASRPGLSTDTQYF	TGTGCCAGCAGACCGGGACTATCCACAGATACGCAGTATTTT	TRBD2	TRBV6-5	TRBJ2-3	-
CACLQGRTEAFF	TGTGCCTGCTTACAGGGTCGCACTGAAGCTTTCTTT	-	TRBV30	TRBJ1-1	-
CASSHLRGRSDGYTF	TGCGCCAGCAGCCACCTGAGGGGGCGAAGCGATGGCTACACCTTC	TRBD1	TRBV4-1	TRBJ1-2	few
CASSPRTSGTDTQYF	TGTGCCAGCAGCCCCAGGACTAGCGGCACAGATACGCAGTATTTT	TRBD2	TRBV27	TRBJ2-3	-
CASSPPGTRGRSGELFF	TGTGCCAGCAGCCCACCCGGGACTAGGGGAAGGTCCGGGGAGCTGTTTTTT	TRBD2	TRBV11-3	TRBJ2-2	-
CASSPGTGKNIQYF	TGCGCCAGCAGCCCTGGGACAGGGAAAAACATTCAGTACTTC	TRBD1	TRBV5-1	TRBJ2-4	-
CASSPPNRLLRSYNEQFF	TGTGCCAGCAGTCCCCCCAACCGGTTGTTGCGCTCCTACAATGAGCAGTTCTTC	-	TRBV28	TRBJ2-1	-
CASSQEGQILNTGELFF	TGCGCCAGCAGCCAAGAGGGGCAGATCCTAAACACCGGGGAGCTGTTTTTT	-	TRBV4-3	TRBJ2-2	-
CASSPFRAGGTSTDTQYF	TGTGCCAGCAGCCCGTTTAGGGCAGGGGGGACTAGCACAGATACGCAGTATTTT	-	TRBV5-4	TRBJ2-3	-
CASGLKPTVSNQPQHF	TGTGCCAGCGGTTTAAAACCTACAGTCTCTAATCAGCCCCAGCATTTT	-	TRBV6-5	TRBJ1-5	-
CASTRYRTSSDTQYF	TGTGCCAGCACTCGATACCGGACATCTTCAGATACGCAGTATTTT	-	TRBV9	TRBJ2-3	many
CASSIGTIEWPQHF	TGTGCCAGTAGTATCGGGACGATTGAGTGGCCCCAGCATTTT	-	TRBV19	TRBJ1-5	-
CASSPSGRANEQFF	TGTGCCAGCAGCCCTAGCGGGAGGGCCAATGAGCAGTTCTTC	TRBD2	TRBV7-3	TRBJ2-1	once
CASTDLSYNSPLHF	TGTGCCAGCACGGACCTCTCCTATAATTCACCCCTCCACTTT	-	TRBV14	TRBJ1-6	few
CASSQEGANGGADTQYF	TGCGCCAGCAGCCAAGAGGGGGCCAACGGTGGTGCAGATACGCAGTATTTT	-	TRBV4-1	TRBJ2-3	-
CASSLGHSNTEAFF	TGTGCCAGCAGCTTAGGGCACTCGAACACTGAAGCTTTCTTT	-	TRBV7-2	TRBJ1-1	-
CASSGPSGEFNEKLFF	TGTGCCAGCAGTGGCCCATCGGGAGAGTTTAATGAAAAACTGTTTTTT	-	TRBV6-6	TRBJ1-4	-
CATSRSGAQGTEAFF	TGTGCCACCAGCAGGTCAGGGGCTCAGGGCACTGAAGCTTTCTTT	-	TRBV15	TRBJ1-1	-
CASSFRDIYCNEQFF	TGTGCCAGCAGCTTCCGGGACATCTACTGCAATGAGCAGTTCTTC	-	TRBV7-9	TRBJ2-1	-
CASSPGETQYF	TGTGCCAGCTCTCCCGGGGAGACCCAGTACTTC	-	TRBV18	TRBJ2-5	-
CASSSRTGGNSYGYTF	TGTGCCAGCAGCTCCCGGACAGGGGGAAATAGCTATGGCTACACCTTC	TRBD1	TRBV7-8	TRBJ1-2	-
CASSPGGVGEKLFF	TGTGCCAGCAGCCCAGGGGGCGTCGGTGAAAAACTGTTTTTT	TRBD1	TRBV7-2	TRBJ1-4	few
CASSFRGTGWGDGYTF	TGTGCCAGCAGTTTCAGGGGGACAGGGTGGGGCGATGGCTACACCTTC	TRBD1	TRBV28	TRBJ1-2	-
CASSIGERNEQFF	TGTGCCAGCAGCATAGGCGAAAGAAATGAGCAGTTCTTC	-	TRBV6-2/TRBV6-3	TRBJ2-1	few
CASSPPPSSYNEQFF	TGTGCCAGCAGCCCACCCCCGAGCTCCTACAATGAGCAGTTCTTC	-	TRBV28	TRBJ2-1	-
CASSPMGEGARTEAFF	TGTGCCAGCTCACCCATGGGGGAGGGGGCAAGGACTGAAGCTTTCTTT	TRBD1	TRBV18	TRBJ1-1	-
CASSEEGTPNQPQHF	TGTGCCAGCAGTGAAGAGGGGACACCCAATCAGCCCCAGCATTTT	-	TRBV2	TRBJ1-5	-
CASSYMTTRPYNEQFF	TGTGCCAGCAGCTACATGACCACGAGACCCTACAATGAGCAGTTCTTC	-	TRBV7-9	TRBJ2-1	-
CASSPRGIRDSGNNEQFF	TGTGCCAGCTCACCACGAGGTATTAGGGATAGCGGAAACAATGAGCAGTTCTTC	-	TRBV18	TRBJ2-1	-
CASSPPGGIDQPQHF	TGTGCCAGCTCACCACCGGGAGGAATTGATCAGCCCCAGCATTTT	-	TRBV18	TRBJ1-5	-
CSVEGQGHFGAFF	TGCAGCGTTGAGGGACAGGGACATTTTGGAGCTTTCTTT	TRBD1	TRBV29-1	TRBJ1-1	-
CASSPLSTPSSEQFF	TGTGCCAGCAGCCCTCTATCCACCCCATCGTCTGAGCAGTTCTTC	-	TRBV27	TRBJ2-1	-
CASSPGGVQQFF	TGTGCCAGCAGCCCGGGAGGCGTTCAGCAGTTCTTC	TRBD2	TRBV7-2	TRBJ2-1	-
CASSYSRGTYEQYF	TGTGCCAGCAGTTACTCAAGGGGAACGTACGAGCAGTACTTC	-	TRBV6-5	TRBJ2-7	once
CASSKQQGPTYEQYF	TGTGCCAGCAGCAAACAACAGGGCCCTACATACGAGCAGTACTTC	-	TRBV9	TRBJ2-7	-
CASSLVPDTQYF	TGTGCCAGCAGCTTAGTTCCTGATACGCAGTATTTT	-	TRBV7-9	TRBJ2-3	-
CASSDSSGRSSYNSPLHF	TGTGCCAGCAGTGATTCGTCAGGGCGAAGCTCCTATAATTCACCCCTCCACTTT	-	TRBV6-1	TRBJ1-6	-
CASRGDSPYNEQFF	TGTGCCAGCAGGGGGGACAGTCCATACAATGAGCAGTTCTTC	TRBD1	TRBV6-5	TRBJ2-1	-
CASSLGLHSQETQYF	TGTGCCAGCAGCCTCGGACTCCACTCTCAAGAGACCCAGTACTTC	-	TRBV7-7	TRBJ2-5	-
CASSLSRPLQGAEAFF	TGTGCCAGCAGTTTATCGAGGCCACTTCAAGGGGCTGAAGCTTTCTTT	-	TRBV27	TRBJ1-1	-
CASSSRSDIRHGEQYF	TGTGCCAGCAGCTCTCGTTCAGACATCCGTCACGGCGAGCAGTACTTC	-	TRBV7-2	TRBJ2-7	once
CASSESRDRIIHEQFF	TGTGCCAGCAGTGAATCCCGAGACAGGATTATTCATGAGCAGTTCTTC	-	TRBV25-1	TRBJ2-1	once
CASSPNGRNTEAFF	TGTGCCAGCTCACCAAACGGGAGAAACACTGAAGCTTTCTTT	-	TRBV18	TRBJ1-1	-